The 4 T cell receptor beta chains listed next were all sequenced from one sample in a study of blood T cell repertoires in COVID-19. Profiling relied on immunoSEQ multiplex PCR, and the TCRdb table lists in-frame clones only, not all of them. The sample shows some 350,000 clones, 75% to 90% of them seen only once. The specimen sequenced was PBMCs or T cells enriched from blood (not recorded which). The source is a man aged 18 to 30 who had recovered from COVID-19.

This clone was detected once. V usage is TRBV7-9 and J usage is TRBJ1-1, with TRBD1 as a possible D gene (6 bases). In germline, CDR1 is SEHNR, CDR2 FQNEAQ (reference sequence). V dropped 1 base and J dropped 3 bases, with 6 bases sitting between them. CDR3 length: 13 residues. The CDR3 sequence: CASSLEGDTEAFF. CDR3 DNA sequence: TGTGCCAGCAGCTTAGAGGGGGACACTGAAGCTTTCTTT.

V usage is TRBV5-1 and J usage is TRBJ2-1; 8 bases map to TRBD1. CDR3 length: 14 residues. Germline lookup yields CDR1 SGHRS and CDR2 YFSETQ. Trimming took 4 bases from V and 7 from J; bases not matched to a gene: 7. Here the CDR3 reads CASSPDRVANEQFF. CDR3 nucleotides: TGCGCCAGCAGCCCGGACAGGGTTGCGAATGAGCAGTTCTTC.

The CDR3 sequence is CASSLAQAYGNTIYF. Written as DNA, the CDR3 is TGTGCCAGCAGCTTAGCGCAGGCTTATGGAAACACCATATATTTT. The chain employs TRBV7-9 and TRBJ1-3; D not certain. The CDR3 loop spans 15 amino acids. Germline V lookup: CDR1 SEHNR, CDR2 FQNEAQ (reference sequence). Trimming stripped 0 bases from V and 3 bases from J, with 9 bases between. Combining the CDR3 with reference TRBV7-9 and TRBJ1-3 gives the whole variable domain DTGVSQNPRHKITKRGQNVTFRCDPISEHNRLYWYRQTLGQGPEFLTYFQNEAQLEKSRLLSDRFSAERPKGSFSTLEIQRTEQGDSAMYLCASSLAQAYGNTIYFGEGSWLTVV.

The J gene is TRBJ2-1, the V gene TRBV7-2; 8 bases align to TRBD2. Germline CDR1 and CDR2: SGHTA and FQGNSA. CDR3 length equals 15 residues. V dropped 2 bases and J dropped 4; count of bases not matched to a gene: 4. The CDR3 DNA reads TGTGCCAGCAGCTTACGCGGGGGGCCGTACAATGAGCAGTTCTTC. Amino acid sequence: CASSLRGGPYNEQFF.